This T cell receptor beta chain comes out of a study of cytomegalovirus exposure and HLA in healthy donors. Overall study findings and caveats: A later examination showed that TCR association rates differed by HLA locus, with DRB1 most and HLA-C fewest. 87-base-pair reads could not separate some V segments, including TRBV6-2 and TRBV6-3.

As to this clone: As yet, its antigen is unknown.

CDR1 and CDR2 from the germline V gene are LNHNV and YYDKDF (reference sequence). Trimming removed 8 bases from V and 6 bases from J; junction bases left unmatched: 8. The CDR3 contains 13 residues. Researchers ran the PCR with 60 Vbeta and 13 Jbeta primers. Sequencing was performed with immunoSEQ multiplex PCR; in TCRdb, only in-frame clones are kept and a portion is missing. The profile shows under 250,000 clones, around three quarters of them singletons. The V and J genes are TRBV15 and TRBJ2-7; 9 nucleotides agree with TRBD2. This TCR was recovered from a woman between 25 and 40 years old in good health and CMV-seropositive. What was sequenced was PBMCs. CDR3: CATGTSNSGEQYF. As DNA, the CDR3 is TGTGCCACCGGGACTAGCAATAGCGGCGAGCAGTACTTC.